This T cell receptor (beta chain) was captured in a study of T cell repertoires in ileal Crohn's disease. This sample's time point: inflamed ileum from the surgical specimen. This clone was seen only once. From germline, CDR1 is SGHAT and CDR2 FQNNGV. The V end was cut by 7 bases, the J end by 2 bases, with 12 bases between. The length of the CDR3 is 13 residues. Method: immunoSEQ multiplex PCR; TCRdb's copy keeps in-frame clones and lacks some. The repertoire holds roughly 13,000 clones, with roughly four fifths as singletons. The source is an adult with Crohn's disease. The sequencing sample was made of ileal tissue. This chain connects TRBV11-2 to TRBJ2-7; D is undetermined. The CDR3 protein is CASTPDLAYEQYF. The CDR3 coding sequence is TGTGCCAGCACCCCTGACTTGGCCTACGAGCAGTACTTC.